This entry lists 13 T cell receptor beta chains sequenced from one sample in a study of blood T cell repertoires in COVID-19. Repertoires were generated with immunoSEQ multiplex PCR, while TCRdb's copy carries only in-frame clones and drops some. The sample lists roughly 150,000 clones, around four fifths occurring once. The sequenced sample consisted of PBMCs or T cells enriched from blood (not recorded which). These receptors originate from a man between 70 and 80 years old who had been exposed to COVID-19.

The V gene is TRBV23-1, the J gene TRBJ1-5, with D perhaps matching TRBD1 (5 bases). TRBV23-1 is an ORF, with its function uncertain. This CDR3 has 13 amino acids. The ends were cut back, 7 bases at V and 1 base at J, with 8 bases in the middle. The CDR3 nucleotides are TGCGCCAGCATCGACAGAAGCAATCAGCCCCAGCATTTT. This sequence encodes CASIDRSNQPQHF.

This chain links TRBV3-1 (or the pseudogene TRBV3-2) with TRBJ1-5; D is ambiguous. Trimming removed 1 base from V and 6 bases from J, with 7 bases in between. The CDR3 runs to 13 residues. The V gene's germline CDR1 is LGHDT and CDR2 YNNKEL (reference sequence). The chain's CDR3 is CASSQGFFQPQHF. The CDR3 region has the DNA TGTGCCAGCAGCCAAGGTTTCTTTCAGCCCCAGCATTTT.

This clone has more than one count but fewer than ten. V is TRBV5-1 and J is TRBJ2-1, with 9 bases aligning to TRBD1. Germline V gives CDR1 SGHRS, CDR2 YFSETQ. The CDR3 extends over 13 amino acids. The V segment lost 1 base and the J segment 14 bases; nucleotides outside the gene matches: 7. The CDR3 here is CASSLLETGGEFF. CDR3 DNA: TGCGCCAGCAGCTTGTTAGAGACAGGGGGTGAGTTCTTC.

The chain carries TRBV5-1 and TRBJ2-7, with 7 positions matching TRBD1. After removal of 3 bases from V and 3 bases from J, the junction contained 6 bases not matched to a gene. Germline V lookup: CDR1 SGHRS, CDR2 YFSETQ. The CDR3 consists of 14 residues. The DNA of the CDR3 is TGCGCCAGCAGCTCCTCAGGGGGATACTACGAGCAGTACTTC. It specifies CASSSSGGYYEQYF.

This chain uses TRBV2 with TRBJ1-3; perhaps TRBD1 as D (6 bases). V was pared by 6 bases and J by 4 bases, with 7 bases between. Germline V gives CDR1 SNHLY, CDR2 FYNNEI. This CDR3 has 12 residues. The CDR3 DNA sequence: TGTGCCAGCAGCAGGGGAGGAAACACCATATATTTT. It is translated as CASSRGGNTIYF.

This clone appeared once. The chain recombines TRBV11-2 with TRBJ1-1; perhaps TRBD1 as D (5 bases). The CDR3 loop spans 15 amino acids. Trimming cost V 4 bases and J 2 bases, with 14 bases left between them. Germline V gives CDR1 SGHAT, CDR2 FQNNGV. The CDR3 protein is CASSSLPRVNTEAFF. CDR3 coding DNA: TGTGCCAGCAGCTCGCTCCCCAGGGTAAACACTGAAGCTTTCTTT.

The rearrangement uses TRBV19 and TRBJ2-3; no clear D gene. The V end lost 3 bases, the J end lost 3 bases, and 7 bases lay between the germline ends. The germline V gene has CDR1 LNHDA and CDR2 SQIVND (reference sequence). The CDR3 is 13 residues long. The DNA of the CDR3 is TGTGCCAGTAGTATCCTTTTAACAGATACGCAGTATTTT. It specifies CASSILLTDTQYF.

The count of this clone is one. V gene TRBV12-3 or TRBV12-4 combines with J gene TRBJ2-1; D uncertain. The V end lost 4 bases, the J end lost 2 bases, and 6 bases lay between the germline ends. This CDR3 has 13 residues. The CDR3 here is CASSYTPYNEQFF. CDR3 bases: TGTGCCAGCAGTTACACCCCCTACAATGAGCAGTTCTTC.

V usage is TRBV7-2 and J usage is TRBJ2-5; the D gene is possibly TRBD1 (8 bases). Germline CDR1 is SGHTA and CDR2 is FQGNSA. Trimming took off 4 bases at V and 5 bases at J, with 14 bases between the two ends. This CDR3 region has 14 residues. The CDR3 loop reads CASSSTGGDETQYF. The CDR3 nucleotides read TGTGCCAGCAGCTCCACAGGGGGGGACGAGACCCAGTACTTC. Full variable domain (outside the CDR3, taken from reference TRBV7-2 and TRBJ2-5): GAGVSQSPSNKVTEKGKDVELRCDPISGHTALYWYRQSLGQGLEFLIYFQGNSAPDKSGLPSDRFSAERTGGSVSTLTIQRTQQEDSAVYLCASSSTGGDETQYFGPGTRLLVL.

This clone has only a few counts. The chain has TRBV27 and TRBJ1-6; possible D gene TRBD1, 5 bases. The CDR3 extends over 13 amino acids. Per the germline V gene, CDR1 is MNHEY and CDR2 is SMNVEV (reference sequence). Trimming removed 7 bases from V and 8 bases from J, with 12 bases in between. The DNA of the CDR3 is TGTGCCAGCAAGGGGATCCACGATTCACCCCTCCACTTT. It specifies CASKGIHDSPLHF.

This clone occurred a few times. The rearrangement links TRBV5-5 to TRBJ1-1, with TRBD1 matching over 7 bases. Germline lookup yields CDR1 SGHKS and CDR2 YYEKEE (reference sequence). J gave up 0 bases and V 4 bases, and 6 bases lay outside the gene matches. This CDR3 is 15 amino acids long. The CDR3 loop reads CASSPRQGMNTEAFF. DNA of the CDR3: TGTGCCAGCAGCCCCCGACAGGGAATGAACACTGAAGCTTTCTTT.

CDR3 loop: CASSFSGPLREQYF. Here the CDR3 DNA reads TGTGCCAGCAGCTTTAGCGGGCCCCTCCGGGAGCAGTACTTC. This rearrangement joins TRBV5-8 to TRBJ2-7, with 7 bases matching TRBD2. This CDR3 has 14 amino acids. CDR1 SGHTS and CDR2 YDEGEE come from the germline V gene. V lost 2 bases to trimming and J lost 7 bases; unmatched junction nucleotides: 9.

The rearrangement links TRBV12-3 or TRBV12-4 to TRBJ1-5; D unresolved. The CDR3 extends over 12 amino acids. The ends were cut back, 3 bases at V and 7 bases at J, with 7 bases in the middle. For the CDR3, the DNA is TGTGCCAGCAGTTTGAATAGCCAGCCCCAGCATTTT. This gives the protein CASSLNSQPQHF.